The 20 T cell receptor beta chains below all came from one sample that was sequenced in a study of CD8+CD57+ T cells in acquired aplastic anemia. Template material for TCR beta VDJ and CDR3 profiling consisted of genomic DNA. MiXCR was run by TCRdb on the reads, yielding one entry per CDR3 protein. The sample records roughly 250,000 distinct CDR3 sequences, around half being singletons. Patients chosen for sequencing had shown CD8+CD57+ cell expansion by flow cytometry. The source material was sorted CD4+, CD8+, or CD8+CD57+ T cells (not recorded which) from PBMCs. Receptors originate from a human donor with aplastic anemia.

There are many counts of this clonotype. This sequence joins TRBV7-9 and TRBJ2-7; possibly TRBD2 for D (7 bases). The CDR3 has 17 residues. Germline V gene data show CDR1 as SEHNR and CDR2 as FQNEAQ (reference sequence). V lost 0 bases and J 2 bases, leaving 17 bases between the germline ends. The CDR3 bases are TGTGCCAGCAGCTTAGCGGAGGGGGGGGGTACCCCCTACGAGCAGTACTTC. Translated: CASSLAEGGGTPYEQYF. The full variable domain, its missing parts supplied by reference TRBV7-9 and TRBJ2-7, is DTGVSQNPRHKITKRGQNVTFRCDPISEHNRLYWYRQTLGQGPEFLTYFQNEAQLEKSRLLSDRFSAERPKGSFSTLEIQRTEQGDSAMYLCASSLAEGGGTPYEQYFGPGTRLTVT.

The V call is TRBV7-9, the J call TRBJ2-7, with D tentatively TRBD2 (5 bases). The CDR3 consists of 13 residues. CDR1 and CDR2 from the germline V gene are SEHNR and FQNEAQ (reference sequence). V lost 9 bases and J 6 bases, leaving 18 bases between the germline ends. Written as DNA, the CDR3 is TGTGCCAGTAGTAGCGACCCTTGGGGCGAGCAGTACTTC. Translating it yields CASSSDPWGEQYF.

This chain links TRBV7-9 with TRBJ1-3; no reliable D call. Germline assignment: CDR1 SEHNR and CDR2 FQNEAQ (reference sequence). The CDR3 totals 16 residues. The germline V and J ends were trimmed by 2 bases and 2 bases, with 13 bases remaining between them. The CDR3 loop reads CASSLSAMGTGNTIYF. The CDR3 DNA reads TGTGCCAGCAGCTTATCTGCTATGGGGACTGGAAACACCATATATTTT.

The sample holds a few counts of this clonotype. The J gene is TRBJ2-7, the V gene TRBV30; a weak D match, TRBD2 (6 bases). The CDR3 runs 12 residues. Germline assignment: CDR1 GTSNPN and CDR2 SVGIG (reference sequence). The ends were cut back, 5 bases at V and 3 bases at J, with 11 bases in the middle. CDR3 protein: CAWAGGSYEQYF. The CDR3 DNA follows: TGTGCCTGGGCCGGGGGTAGCTACGAGCAGTACTTC.

This chain joins TRBV5-6 and TRBJ1-2; D is perhaps TRBD1 (5 bases). Trimming pared 0 bases from V and 8 bases from J, leaving 11 bases between. This CDR3 is 13 amino acids long. The germline V gene encodes CDR1 SGHDT and CDR2 YYEEEE. Here the CDR3 reads CASSLVRGRGYTF. In nucleotides, the CDR3 is TGTGCCAGCAGCTTGGTGAGGGGCAGGGGCTACACCTTC.

V usage is TRBV20-1 and J usage is TRBJ1-2; TRBD1 aligns across 7 bases. Germline CDR1 reads DFQATT; CDR2 reads SNEGSKA (reference sequence). The CDR3 length is 12 residues. The V segment lost 1 base and the J segment 4 bases; nucleotides outside the gene matches: 0. In DNA form, the CDR3 reads TGCAGTGCTAGAGGGGACAGCTATGGCTACACCTTC. Translating it yields CSARGDSYGYTF.

This clonotype was observed a handful of times. One end of the junction is discordant with germline, which a read error may explain. This chain connects TRBV4-1 to TRBJ2-1; perhaps D is TRBD1 or TRBD2 (5 bases each). This CDR3 is built from 16 residues. Germline V gene data show CDR1 as MGHRA and CDR2 as YSYEKL. CDR3 sequence reads: CASSQAGTSTYNEQFF. The DNA for the CDR3 is TGTGCCAGCAGCCAAGCAGGGACGAGTACCTACAATGAGCAGTTCTTC.

In this sample, this clonotype turned up many times. The chain couples TRBV6-6 to TRBJ1-2; D is ambiguous. CDR1 is MNHNY and CDR2 is SVGAGI in the germline V gene (reference sequence). This CDR3 region has 13 residues. Trimming shortened V by 6 bases and J by 4 bases, and 12 bases separated the two germline ends. The chain's CDR3 is CASSHGWSYGYTF. CDR3 bases: TGTGCCAGCAGCCACGGGTGGAGCTATGGCTACACCTTC.

The V and J genes are TRBV12-3 or TRBV12-4 and TRBJ2-7; TRBD2 agrees at 8 bases. The CDR3 covers 18 residues. V shed 2 bases, J shed 1 base, and the junction held 13 bases outside the gene matches. The CDR3 nucleotides read TGTGCCAGCAGTTTATTGGCGGGGGGTCACCCAGGTTCCTACGAGCAGTACTTC. Translation gives CASSLLAGGHPGSYEQYF.

This sequence joins TRBV9 and TRBJ2-6; weak D call: TRBD1 (7 bases). In germline, CDR1 is SGDLS, CDR2 YYNGEE. This CDR3 comprises 17 residues. Deletions cut 2 bases from V and 0 bases from J, with 12 bases between. This chain's CDR3 is CASSVSGGLSGANVLTF. The CDR3 nucleotides are TGTGCCAGCAGCGTGTCAGGGGGGCTCTCTGGGGCCAACGTCCTGACTTTC.

This clonotype was seen only once. Just one base apart from a much larger clone, this may be a read error. The genes are TRBV27 and TRBJ1-6; D is perhaps TRBD1 (5 bases). This CDR3 is 15 amino acids long. V was trimmed by 2 bases and J by 4 bases, leaving 9 bases between them. Per the germline V gene, CDR1 is MNHEY and CDR2 is SMNVEV (reference sequence). The CDR3 nucleotides read TGTGCCAGCAGTTTACCAGGGTTATATAATTCACCCCTCCACTTT. It is translated as CASSLPGLYNSPLHF.

In regard to this clonotype: Possible read error: a much larger clone is one base away. V usage is TRBV20-1 and J usage is TRBJ2-5, with D possibly TRBD1 on 6 matching bases. Germline V gene data show CDR1 as DFQATT and CDR2 as SNEGSKA (reference sequence). With 6 bases removed from V and 4 bases from J, the gap between germline ends came to 21 bases. This CDR3 comprises 15 residues. The CDR3 sequence is CSAPGWDIERETQYF. The CDR3 DNA is TGCAGTGCCCCAGGGTGGGACATAGAGCGAGAGACCCAGTACTTC.

The chain is built from TRBV9 and TRBJ1-1, with 7 bases matching TRBD1. Germline trimming cut 4 bases from V and 5 bases from J; bases unmatched to any gene: 14. Looked up from germline, CDR1 is SGDLS and CDR2 is YYNGEE. The CDR3 loop spans 16 amino acids. In DNA form, the CDR3 reads TGTGCCAGCAGCCCCAGGGGGGGGGGCGCGAGAACTGAAGCTTTCTTT. Protein sequence: CASSPRGGGARTEAFF. Using reference TRBV9 and TRBJ1-1 for the parts outside the CDR3, the full variable domain is DSGVTQTPKHLITATGQRVTLRCSPRSGDLSVYWYQQSLDQGLQFLIQYYNGEERAKGNILERFSAQQFPDLHSELNLSSLELGDSALYFCASSPRGGGARTEAFFGQGTRLTVV.

The chain uses TRBV10-3 and TRBJ2-3; 7 nucleotides align to TRBD1. V shed 8 bases, J shed 2 bases, and the junction held 10 bases outside the gene matches. Germline V gene sequence: CDR1 ENHRY, CDR2 SYGVKD. This CDR3 contains 15 residues. This CDR3 reads CAIRGGQRDTDTQYF. For the CDR3, the DNA is TGTGCCATCCGAGGGGGCCAGAGGGACACAGATACGCAGTATTTT.

This clonotype has a count of ten or more. The chain has TRBV4-3 and TRBJ1-1, with D possibly being TRBD1 (5 bases). Germline-derived CDR1 and CDR2 are LGHNA and YSLEER. There are 14 residues in the CDR3. Trimming cost V 4 bases and J 0 bases, with 9 bases left between them. The CDR3 protein is CASSPGTVNTEAFF. CDR3 nucleotide sequence: TGCGCCAGCAGCCCCGGGACGGTGAACACTGAAGCTTTCTTT.

This clonotype was seen at least ten times. V and J are TRBV29-1 and TRBJ1-5, with TRBD1 matching 9 bases. Germline V gene sequence: CDR1 SQVTM, CDR2 ANQGSEA. The CDR3 is 13 amino acids. V shed 8 bases and J 4 bases; nucleotides not matched to a gene: 6. The CDR3 spells CSTRTGANQPQHF. DNA of the CDR3: TGCAGCACGCGGACAGGGGCGAATCAGCCCCAGCATTTT.

This clonotype was detected ten times or more. This chain uses TRBV19 with TRBJ1-2, with D hard to call. This CDR3 is built from 14 residues. CDR1 and CDR2 (germline): LNHDA, SQIVND (reference sequence). Trimming stripped 4 bases from V and 1 base from J, with 10 bases between. CDR3 nucleotide sequence: TGTGCCAGTAGTAGCGAGGTTATTAACTATGGCTACACCTTC. Amino acids: CASSSEVINYGYTF.

The chain couples TRBV7-9 to TRBJ1-2, with 10 bases fitting TRBD1. Germline V gene data show CDR1 as SEHNR and CDR2 as FQNEAQ (reference sequence). V was clipped by 4 bases and J by 4 bases; unmatched bases: 9. The length of the CDR3 is 16 residues. The CDR3 protein is CASSWSRDRGIYGYTF. CDR3 bases: TGTGCCAGCAGCTGGAGCCGGGACAGGGGTATCTATGGCTACACCTTC. Full variable domain (rest looked up from reference TRBV7-9 and TRBJ1-2): DTGVSQNPRHKITKRGQNVTFRCDPISEHNRLYWYRQTLGQGPEFLTYFQNEAQLEKSRLLSDRFSAERPKGSFSTLEIQRTEQGDSAMYLCASSWSRDRGIYGYTFGSGTRLTVV.

This clonotype was seen repeatedly, ten times or more. The genes are TRBV6-5 and TRBJ1-5, with D possibly TRBD1 on 5 matching bases. V lost 0 bases and J lost 2, with 8 bases in between. The germline V gene encodes CDR1 MNHEY and CDR2 SVGAGI. The CDR3 sequence is 15 residues long. The CDR3 DNA is TGTGCCAGCAGTTACTCGGGGCAGGGCAATCAGCCCCAGCATTTT. It is translated as CASSYSGQGNQPQHF.

This clonotype was detected only a few times. V gene TRBV2 combines with J gene TRBJ2-5; weak D call: TRBD1 (9 bases). The CDR3 contains 14 residues. V shed 8 bases and J shed 5 bases, with 18 bases lying between them. Germline CDR1 and CDR2: SNHLY and FYNNEI. The CDR3 sequence: CASGTGGGGETQYF. CDR3 sequence (DNA): TGTGCCAGCGGTACAGGGGGCGGGGGGGAGACCCAGTACTTC.